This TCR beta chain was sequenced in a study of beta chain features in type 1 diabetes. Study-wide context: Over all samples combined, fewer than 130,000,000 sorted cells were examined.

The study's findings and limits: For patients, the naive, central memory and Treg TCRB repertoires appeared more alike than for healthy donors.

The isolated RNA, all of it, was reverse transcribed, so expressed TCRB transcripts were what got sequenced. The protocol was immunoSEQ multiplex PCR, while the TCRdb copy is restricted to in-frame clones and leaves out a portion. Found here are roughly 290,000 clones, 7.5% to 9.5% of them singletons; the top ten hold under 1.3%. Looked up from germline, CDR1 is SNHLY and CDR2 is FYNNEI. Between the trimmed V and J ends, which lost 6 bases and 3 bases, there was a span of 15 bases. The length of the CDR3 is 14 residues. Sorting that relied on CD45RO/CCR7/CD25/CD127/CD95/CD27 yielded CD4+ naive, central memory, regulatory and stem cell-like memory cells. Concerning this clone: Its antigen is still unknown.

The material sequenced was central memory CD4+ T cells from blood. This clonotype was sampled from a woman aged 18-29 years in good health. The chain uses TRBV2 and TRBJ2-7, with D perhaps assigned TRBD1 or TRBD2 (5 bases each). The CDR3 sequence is CASRVRDPIYEQYF. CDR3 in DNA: TGTGCCAGCAGGGTTCGGGACCCAATCTACGAGCAGTACTTC.